This TCR beta chain derives from a study of graft-versus-host responses after intestinal transplantation. The repertoire was sequenced with immunoSEQ multiplex PCR; TCRdb's copy has only in-frame clones and lacks some. The data show approximately 82,000 clones, roughly 91% seen once. As concerns this clone: Its antigen is still unknown.

The V and J ends lost 4 bases and 13 bases respectively, with 17 bases between them. Germline assignment: CDR1 MNHNY and CDR2 SVGAGI (reference sequence). The CDR3 consists of 14 residues. This sample comprised unstimulated CD4+ T cells sorted from spleen or lymph node cells, obtained before intestinal transplant. V usage is TRBV6-6 and J usage is TRBJ1-6; D possibly corresponds to TRBD1 (5 bases). The receptor was isolated from a human donor who received an intestinal transplant. CDR3 in amino acids: CASSWGTGGYPLHF. The CDR3, as DNA: TGTGCCAGCAGTTGGGGGACGGGAGGGTACCCCCTCCACTTT.